This T cell receptor beta chain was captured in a study of spatial heterogeneity in lung cancer. Looking at the study overall: Alpha-chain sequences were consistently detected in smaller numbers than beta-chain sequences.

The CDR3 has 15 residues. The germline V gene has CDR1 MNHEY and CDR2 SVGAGI. The J segment lost 7 bases and the V segment lost 2 bases, leaving 9 bases of the junction unmatched. Sample time point: sample taken at primary tumor resection. The authors sequenced whole RNA from tumor, nontumor lung or frozen PBMC without sorting. The donors, roughly 70 patients with untreated early-stage non-small cell lung cancer, provided the samples. Ten or more counts support this clonotype. This beta chain represents an off-target read in a library built for alpha chains; its size is of limited meaning. Every TCR cDNA molecule bore its own unique molecular identifier. One entry per CDR3 protein results from TCRdb running MiXCR on the 5' RACE reads. The repertoire holds over 9,500 distinct CDR3 sequences, approximately 4% seen once, with around 7.6% in the top ten.

The chain combines TRBV6-5 with TRBJ1-2, with 8 bases fitting TRBD1. This specimen was normal lung tissue next to the tumor, taken at surgery. The sequence was collected from a male donor with early-stage non-small cell lung cancer. The CDR3 loop reads CASSYRGQGRSGYTF. CDR3 DNA: TGTGCCAGCAGTTACCGTGGACAGGGAAGGAGTGGCTACACCTTC.